This T cell receptor (beta chain) is drawn from a study of cytomegalovirus exposure and HLA in healthy donors. A word on this clone: The antigen remains unidentified.

Primers: 60 Vbeta forward and 13 Jbeta reverse. The protocol was immunoSEQ multiplex PCR, while the TCRdb copy is restricted to in-frame clones and leaves out a portion. The data hold over 150,000 clones, with about 82% observed a single time. Study outcomes and limitations: HLA-A and HLA-B allele assignments for most subjects were reportedly predicted accurately using TCR beta sequences.

Germline V gene sequence: CDR1 GTSNPN, CDR2 SVGIG (reference sequence). The CDR3 loop spans 15 amino acids. The V and J ends lost 3 bases and 0 bases respectively, with 14 bases between them. The source of this sequence is a woman in her 30s in good health and CMV-seropositive. Input material: PBMCs. The chain has TRBV30 and TRBJ1-1; D perhaps matches TRBD1 (6 bases). This chain's CDR3 is CAWRHRDILNTEAFF. In nucleotides, the CDR3 is TGTGCCTGGAGACACCGGGACATCCTGAACACTGAAGCTTTCTTT. The whole variable domain, remainder taken from reference TRBV30 and TRBJ1-1, is SQTIHQWPATLVQPVGSPLSLECTVEGTSNPNLYWYRQAAGRGLQLLFYSVGIGQISSEVPQNLSASRPQDRQFILSSKKLLLSDSGFYLCAWRHRDILNTEAFFGQGTRLTVV.